The clone carrying this TCR beta chain was counted at least ten times. Its specificity is not known. This specimen comes from a study of T-cell reconstitution after alpha-beta-depleted transplantation in children. Study observations and caveats: Reportedly, only several hundred clones from non-depleted graft cells drove alpha-beta T-cell counts at about two months. High day-60 TCRbeta diversity in some patients came from surviving recipient T cells and thymic progenitors. The authors attributed T-cell counts and diversity one year after transplant mostly to newly produced T cells.

Researchers prepared the TCRbeta library using unique molecular identifiers, the study reports. Each CDR3 protein is one row after TCRdb ran MiXCR on the PCR reads. The sample has 400,000 to 550,000 distinct CDR3 sequences, roughly a tenth seen once. The sequence came from a child younger than 10 with inherited bone marrow failure, due to receive a stem cell transplant. The sample consisted of PBMCs, taken before TCRalphabeta/CD19-depleted stem cell transplant.

The CDR3 region is CASSVGGDSYDTQYF. In nucleotides, the CDR3 is TGTGCCAGCAGCGTAGGCGGGGACAGCTACGATACGCAGTATTTT. This rearrangement joins TRBV9 to TRBJ2-3; a possible D gene is TRBD1 (7 bases). The CDR3 is made up of 15 amino acids. The germline gives CDR1 SGDLS, CDR2 YYNGEE. Between the trimmed V and J ends, which lost 0 bases and 6 bases, there was a span of 14 bases.